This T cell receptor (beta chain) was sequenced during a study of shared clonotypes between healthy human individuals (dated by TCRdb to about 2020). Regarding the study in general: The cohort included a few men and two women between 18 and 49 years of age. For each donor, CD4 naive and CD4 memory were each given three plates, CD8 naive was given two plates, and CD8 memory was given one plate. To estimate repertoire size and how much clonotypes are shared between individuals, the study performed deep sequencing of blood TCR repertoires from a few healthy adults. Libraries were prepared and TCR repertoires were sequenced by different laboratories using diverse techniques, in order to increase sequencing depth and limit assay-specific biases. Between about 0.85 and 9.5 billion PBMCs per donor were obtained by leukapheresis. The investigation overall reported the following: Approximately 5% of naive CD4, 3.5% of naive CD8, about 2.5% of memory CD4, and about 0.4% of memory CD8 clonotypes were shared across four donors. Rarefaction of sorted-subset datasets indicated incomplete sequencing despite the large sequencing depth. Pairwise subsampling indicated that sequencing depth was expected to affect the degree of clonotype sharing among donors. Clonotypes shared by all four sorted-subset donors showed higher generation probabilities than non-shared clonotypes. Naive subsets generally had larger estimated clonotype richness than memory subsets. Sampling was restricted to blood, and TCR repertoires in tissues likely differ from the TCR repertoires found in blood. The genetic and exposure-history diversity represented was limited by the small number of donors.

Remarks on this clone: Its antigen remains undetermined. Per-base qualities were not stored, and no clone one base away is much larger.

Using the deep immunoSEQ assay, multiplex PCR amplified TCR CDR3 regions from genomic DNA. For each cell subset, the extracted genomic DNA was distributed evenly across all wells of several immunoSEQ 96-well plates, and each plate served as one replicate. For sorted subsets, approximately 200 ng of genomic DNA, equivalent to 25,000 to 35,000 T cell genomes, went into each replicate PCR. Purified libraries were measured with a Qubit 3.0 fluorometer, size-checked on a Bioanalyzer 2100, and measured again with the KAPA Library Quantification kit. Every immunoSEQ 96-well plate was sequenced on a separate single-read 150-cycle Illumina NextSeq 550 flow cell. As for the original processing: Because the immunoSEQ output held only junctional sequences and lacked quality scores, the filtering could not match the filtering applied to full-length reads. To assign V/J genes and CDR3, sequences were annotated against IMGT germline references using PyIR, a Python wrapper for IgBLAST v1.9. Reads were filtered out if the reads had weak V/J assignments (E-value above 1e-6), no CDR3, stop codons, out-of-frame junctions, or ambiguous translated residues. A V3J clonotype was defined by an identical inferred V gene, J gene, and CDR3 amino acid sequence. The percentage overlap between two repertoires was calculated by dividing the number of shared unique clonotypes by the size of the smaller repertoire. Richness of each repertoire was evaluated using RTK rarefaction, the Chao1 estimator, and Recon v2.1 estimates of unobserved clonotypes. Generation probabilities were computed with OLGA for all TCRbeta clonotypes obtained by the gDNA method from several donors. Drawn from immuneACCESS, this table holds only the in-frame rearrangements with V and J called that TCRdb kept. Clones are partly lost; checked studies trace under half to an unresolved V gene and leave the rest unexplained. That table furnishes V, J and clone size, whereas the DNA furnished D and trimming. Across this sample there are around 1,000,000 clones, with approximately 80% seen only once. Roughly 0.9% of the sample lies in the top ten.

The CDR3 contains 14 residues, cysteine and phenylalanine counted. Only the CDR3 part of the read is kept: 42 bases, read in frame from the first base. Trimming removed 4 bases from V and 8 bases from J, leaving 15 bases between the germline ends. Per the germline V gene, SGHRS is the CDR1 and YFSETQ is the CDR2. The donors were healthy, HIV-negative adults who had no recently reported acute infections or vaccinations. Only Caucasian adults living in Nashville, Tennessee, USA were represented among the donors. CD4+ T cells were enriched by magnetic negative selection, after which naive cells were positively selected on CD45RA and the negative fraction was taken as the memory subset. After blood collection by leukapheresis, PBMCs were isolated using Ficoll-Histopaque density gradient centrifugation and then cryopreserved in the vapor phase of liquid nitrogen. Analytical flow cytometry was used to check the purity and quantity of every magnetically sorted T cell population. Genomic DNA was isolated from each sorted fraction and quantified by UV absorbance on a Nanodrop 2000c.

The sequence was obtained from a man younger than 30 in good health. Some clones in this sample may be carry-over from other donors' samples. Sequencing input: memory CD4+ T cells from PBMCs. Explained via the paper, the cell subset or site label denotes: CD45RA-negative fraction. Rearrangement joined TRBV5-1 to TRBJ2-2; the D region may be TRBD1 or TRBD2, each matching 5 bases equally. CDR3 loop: CASSLGAPSGELFF. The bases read TGCGCCAGCAGCCTCGGGGCTCCGTCGGGGGAGCTGTTTTTT.